This T cell receptor beta chain was recovered during a study of shared clonotypes between healthy human individuals. Assay used: immunoSEQ multiplex PCR; TCRdb lists only in-frame clones, some missing. Here the sample spans under 120,000 clones, 67% being singletons. Germline V gives CDR1 KGHSH, CDR2 LQKENI. The CDR3 has 13 residues. Trimming pared 6 bases from V and 3 bases from J, leaving 12 bases between. Sequencing input: memory CD8+ T cells sorted from blood. The subset is: CD45RO+ cells pooled with CCR7-negative TemRA cells. The V call is TRBV18, the J call TRBJ2-7; perhaps TRBD2 as D (5 bases). This sequence was found in a woman aged 25 to 45 in good health. CDR3 coding DNA: TGTGCCAGCTCGACGGGGTACGGCTACGAGCAGTACTTC. Amino acid sequence: CASSTGYGYEQYF.